Each of the 20 T cell receptor beta chains below was sequenced from the same sample in a study of shared clonotypes between healthy human individuals. Generated by immunoSEQ multiplex PCR, the TCRdb table keeps only in-frame clones and is missing some. Here the sample spans some 1,100,000 clones, approximately 78% being singletons. Material for sequencing was memory CD4+ T cells from PBMCs. The sample's subset: CD45RA-negative fraction. These receptors all come from a man between 18 and 29 years old in good health. Some clones in this sample may be carry-over from other donors' samples.

The V gene is TRBV5-1, the J gene TRBJ2-1, with 12 positions matching TRBD2. Per the germline V gene, CDR1 is SGHRS and CDR2 is YFSETQ. The CDR3 is made up of 17 amino acids. Trimming cost V 2 bases and J 2 bases; bases outside gene matches: 5. The CDR3 coding sequence is TGCGCCAGCAGCTTTGTACTAGCGGGAGGTACCTACAATGAGCAGTTCTTC. This encodes CASSFVLAGGTYNEQFF.

This clone was detected ten times or more. This rearrangement joins TRBV6-5 to TRBJ1-2, with TRBD1 matching over 7 bases. The CDR3 length is 12 residues. Looked up from germline, CDR1 is MNHEY and CDR2 is SVGAGI. J gave up 2 bases and V 10 bases, and 4 bases lay outside the gene matches. CDR3 in amino acids: CATKTGNYGYTF. CDR3 nucleotide sequence: TGTGCCACTAAGACAGGGAACTATGGCTACACCTTC.

The chain employs TRBV27 and TRBJ1-4; tentatively, D is TRBD1 (5 bases). This CDR3 spans 16 amino acids. V was trimmed by 3 bases and J by 11 bases, leaving 22 bases between them. Per the germline V gene, CDR1 is MNHEY and CDR2 is SMNVEV (reference sequence). CDR3 nucleotides: TGTGCCAGCAGTTTTGGAGGACCCTCTGTGGGGGGGAAACTGTTTTTT. The encoded protein is CASSFGGPSVGGKLFF.

The V call is TRBV18, the J call TRBJ2-7; 7 bases map to TRBD2. The germline gives CDR1 KGHSH, CDR2 LQKENI. The J segment lost 0 bases and the V segment lost 3 bases, leaving 8 bases of the junction unmatched. The CDR3 is made up of 16 amino acids. The CDR3 nucleotides are TGTGCCAGCTCACCCGGGGCAGGCGGGAGCTCCTACGAGCAGTACTTC. Protein product: CASSPGAGGSSYEQYF.

This sequence joins TRBV7-4 and TRBJ2-7, with 7 bases aligning to TRBD1. Losses at the gene ends were 3 bases for V and 3 bases for J; bases not matched to a gene: 11. Germline values: CDR1 SGHVT, CDR2 SQSDAQ. The CDR3 loop spans 16 amino acids. The CDR3 DNA is TGTGCCAGCAGCTTGGGGAGACAGGGAACGGGCTACGAGCAGTACTTC. Protein product: CASSLGRQGTGYEQYF.

V is TRBV7-8 and J is TRBJ1-1; no reliable D call. V lost 2 bases and J lost 2, with 9 bases in between. This CDR3 comprises 14 residues. Germline CDR1 SGHVS, CDR2 FQNEAQ. CDR3: CASSLSPTNTEAFF. CDR3 DNA: TGTGCCAGCAGCTTAAGCCCAACCAACACTGAAGCTTTCTTT.

J is TRBJ2-6 and V is TRBV5-1, with 7 bases aligning to TRBD1. V lost 4 bases and J lost 0; bases outside the gene matches: 10. The germline CDR1 and CDR2 sequences are SGHRS and YFSETQ. This CDR3 is built from 18 residues. The CDR3 region is CASSHTGTAASGANVLTF. The CDR3 DNA reads TGCGCCAGCAGCCACACCGGGACAGCAGCCTCTGGGGCCAACGTCCTGACTTTC. Variable domain in full (rest from reference TRBV5-1 and TRBJ2-6): KAGVTQTPRYLIKTRGQQVTLSCSPISGHRSVSWYQQTPGQGLQFLFEYFSETQRNKGNFPGRFSGRQFSNSRSEMNVSTLELGDSALYLCASSHTGTAASGANVLTFGAGSRLTVL.

The J gene is TRBJ2-5, the V gene TRBV11-2; the D gene is possibly TRBD1 (6 bases). This CDR3 contains 14 residues. CDR1 and CDR2 (germline): SGHAT, FQNNGV. Trimming took off 1 base at V and 6 bases at J, with 12 bases between the two ends. As DNA, the CDR3 is TGTGCCAGCAGCTTAGGAGGGGGTGGGCAGACCCAGTACTTC. Its translation: CASSLGGGGQTQYF.

The chain carries TRBV28 and TRBJ1-3; D might be TRBD1 (5 bases). CDR1 and CDR2 (germline): MDHEN, SYDVKM. CDR3 length: 16 amino acids. Trimming pared 4 bases from V and 6 bases from J, leaving 19 bases between. CDR3 nucleotide sequence: TGTGCCAGCAGTTCCCTGGGGGTGGGCAGAGAAAACACCATATATTTT. Translation: CASSSLGVGRENTIYF. The full variable domain, completed using reference TRBV28 and TRBJ1-3, is DVKVTQSSRYLVKRTGEKVFLECVQDMDHENMFWYRQDPGLGLRLIYFSYDVKMKEKGDIPEGYSVSREKKERFSLILESASTNQTSMYLCASSSLGVGRENTIYFGEGSWLTVV.

This sequence joins TRBV18 and TRBJ1-4; 10 bases align to TRBD1. Germline lookup yields CDR1 KGHSH and CDR2 LQKENI. Losses at the gene ends were 3 bases for V and 7 bases for J; bases not matched to a gene: 11. This CDR3 comprises 17 residues. In DNA, the CDR3 is TGTGCCAGCTCACCTAATCAAGACGGACAGGGGGGTGAAAAACTGTTTTTT. It codes for CASSPNQDGQGGEKLFF.

The chain couples TRBV28 to TRBJ1-2; 7 nucleotides align to TRBD1. With V trimmed by 3 bases and J by 5 bases, 6 bases remained unmatched. CDR3 size: 14 residues. Germline values: CDR1 MDHEN, CDR2 SYDVKM. The CDR3: CASSFDRDGYGYTF. The DNA of the CDR3 is TGTGCCAGCAGTTTCGACAGGGATGGATATGGCTACACCTTC.

The rearrangement joins TRBV28 to TRBJ2-7; 7 nucleotides line up with TRBD2. This CDR3 contains 14 residues. Per germline, CDR1 MDHEN and CDR2 SYDVKM. The V segment lost 5 bases and the J segment 2 bases; nucleotides outside the gene matches: 6. CDR3 amino acids: CASSGAGTTYEQYF. In DNA, the CDR3 is TGTGCCAGCAGTGGAGCGGGAACCACCTACGAGCAGTACTTC.

As for this clone: Mismatch with germline at one junction end may stem from a read error. CDR3 region: CASSLFGSDEQYF. CDR3 coding DNA: TGTGCCAGCAGCTTATTTGGCTCCGACGAGCAGTACTTC. The chain has TRBV7-2 and TRBJ2-7; D gene unclear. CDR3 length: 13 residues. Germline CDR1 is SGHTA and CDR2 is FQGNSA. Full variable domain (missing parts from reference TRBV7-2 and TRBJ2-7): GAGVSQSPSNKVTEKGKDVELRCDPISGHTALYWYRQSLGQGLEFLIYFQGNSAPDKSGLPSDRFSAERTGGSVSTLTIQRTQQEDSAVYLCASSLFGSDEQYFGPGTRLTVT.

In the case of this clone: One end of the junction does not line up with germline, which may come from a read error. The chain combines TRBV28 with TRBJ2-7, with 9 bases lining up with TRBD1. Germline loops: CDR1 MDHEN, CDR2 SYDVKM. The length of the CDR3 is 18 residues. The CDR3 DNA follows: TGTGCCAGCACTTTAACACTGCCCGGGACAGGGACCTCCTACGAGCAGTACTTC. The encoded protein is CASTLTLPGTGTSYEQYF.

A note on this clone: Other DNA sequences in this sample translate to the same CDR3. The chain joins TRBV5-1 to TRBJ1-1, with D possibly being TRBD1 (5 bases). The germline V gene has CDR1 SGHRS and CDR2 YFSETQ. Trimming took 4 bases from V and 1 from J, leaving 8 bases between them. There are 13 residues in the CDR3. CDR3 in DNA: TGCGCCAGCAGCGGAGGGACGAACACTGAAGCTTTCTTT. Translated, it gives CASSGGTNTEAFF. Combining the CDR3 with reference TRBV5-1 and TRBJ1-1 gives the whole variable domain KAGVTQTPRYLIKTRGQQVTLSCSPISGHRSVSWYQQTPGQGLQFLFEYFSETQRNKGNFPGRFSGRQFSNSRSEMNVSTLELGDSALYLCASSGGTNTEAFFGQGTRLTVV.

V is TRBV28 and J is TRBJ2-7; D not certain. V was pared by 7 bases and J by 1 base, with 8 bases between. Germline lookup yields CDR1 MDHEN and CDR2 SYDVKM. The CDR3 extends over 12 amino acids. CDR3 nucleotide sequence: TGTGCCAGCAATTCGGATTCCTACGAGCAGTACTTC. Its translation: CASNSDSYEQYF.

The V gene is TRBV7-3, the J gene TRBJ2-1, with a weak D call TRBD2 (6 bases). This CDR3 comprises 14 residues. The germline gives CDR1 SGHTA, CDR2 FQGTGA. V was shortened by 5 bases and J by 2 bases, with 10 bases between the two germline ends. CDR3 DNA: TGTGCCAGCAGCGTCGGGGGACCCTACAATGAGCAGTTCTTC. Translated, it gives CASSVGGPYNEQFF.

V and J are TRBV27 and TRBJ2-7, with D unresolved. The CDR3 is 14 amino acids. The V end lost 2 bases, the J end lost 0 bases, and 8 bases lay between the germline ends. The germline V gene has CDR1 MNHEY and CDR2 SMNVEV (reference sequence). The CDR3 is CASSLEYPSYEQYF. The CDR3 DNA reads as TGTGCCAGCAGTTTAGAGTACCCCTCCTACGAGCAGTACTTC.

The chain combines TRBV7-2 with TRBJ1-2; D unclear. V lost 0 bases and J 7 bases, leaving 9 bases between the germline ends. Germline CDR1 reads SGHTA; CDR2 reads FQGNSA. The CDR3 is 13 amino acids. The CDR3 is CASSLAMEFGYTF. The DNA for the CDR3 is TGTGCCAGCAGCTTAGCTATGGAATTTGGCTACACCTTC.

This chain joins TRBV7-2 and TRBJ2-7, with D perhaps being TRBD1 or TRBD2 (7 bases each). Per the germline V gene, CDR1 is SGHTA and CDR2 is FQGNSA. The CDR3 totals 16 residues. Trimming removed 5 bases at V and 4 bases at J, with 21 bases between. For the CDR3, the DNA is TGTGCCAGCAGCCCGATATCCCGCAGGGGGGGTTACGAGCAGTACTTC. Translation: CASSPISRRGGYEQYF.